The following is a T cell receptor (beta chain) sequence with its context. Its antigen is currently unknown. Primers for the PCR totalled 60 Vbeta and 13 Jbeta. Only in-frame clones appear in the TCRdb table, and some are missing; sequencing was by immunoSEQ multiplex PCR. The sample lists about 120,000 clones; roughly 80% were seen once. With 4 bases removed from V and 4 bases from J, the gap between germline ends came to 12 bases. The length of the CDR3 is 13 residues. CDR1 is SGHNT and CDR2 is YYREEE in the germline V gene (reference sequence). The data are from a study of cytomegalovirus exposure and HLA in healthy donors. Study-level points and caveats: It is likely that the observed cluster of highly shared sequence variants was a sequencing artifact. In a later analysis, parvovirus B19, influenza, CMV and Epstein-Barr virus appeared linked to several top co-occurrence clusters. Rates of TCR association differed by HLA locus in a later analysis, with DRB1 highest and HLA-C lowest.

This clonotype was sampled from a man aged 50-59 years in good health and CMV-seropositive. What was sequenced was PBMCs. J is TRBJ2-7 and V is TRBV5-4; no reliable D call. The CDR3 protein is CASSLPGGYEQYF. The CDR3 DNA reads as TGTGCCAGCAGCCTCCCGGGTGGTTACGAGCAGTACTTC.